This TCR beta chain originates from a study of PD-L1 blockade in urothelial cancer. At the level of the study: Blood drawn 3 weeks (second dose) and 6 weeks after treatment start was analyzed.

Time point reported: pretreatment peripheral blood. Germline-derived CDR1 and CDR2 are SGHTS and YDEGEE. This CDR3 region has 15 residues. Trimming removed 3 bases from V and 5 bases from J; junction bases left unmatched: 7. Study findings and constraints: Having blood TCR clonality under the median before treatment predicted better survival.

Profiling relied on immunoSEQ multiplex PCR, and the TCRdb table lists in-frame clones only, not all of them. The sample lists approximately 100,000 clones; around 92% were seen once. In the case of this clone: The antigen is not known.

The sample here was PBMCs, taken around atezolizumab (anti-PD-L1) treatment. V is TRBV5-8 and J is TRBJ1-5; 8 bases map to TRBD1. The sequence was collected from an elderly woman with urothelial cancer. This CDR3 reads CASSSKQGGYQPQHF. In nucleotides, the CDR3 is TGTGCCAGCAGCTCGAAACAGGGGGGATATCAGCCCCAGCATTTT.